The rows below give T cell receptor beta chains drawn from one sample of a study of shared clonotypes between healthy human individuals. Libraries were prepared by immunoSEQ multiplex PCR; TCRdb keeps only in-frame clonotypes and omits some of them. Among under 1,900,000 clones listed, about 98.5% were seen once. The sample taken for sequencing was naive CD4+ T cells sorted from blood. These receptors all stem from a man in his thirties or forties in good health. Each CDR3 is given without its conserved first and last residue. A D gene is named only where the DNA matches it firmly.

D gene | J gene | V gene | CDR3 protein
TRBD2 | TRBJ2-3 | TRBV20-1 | SAATQGTRH
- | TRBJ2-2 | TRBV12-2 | ASRLPPWPSGSTDTGELF
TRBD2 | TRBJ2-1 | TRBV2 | ASSEEGLAALYNEQF
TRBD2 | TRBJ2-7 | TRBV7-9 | ATGLAGGPSSYEQY
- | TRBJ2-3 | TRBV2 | ASRGTVQVIPNTQY
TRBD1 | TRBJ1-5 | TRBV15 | ATSRDFGTGGDQPQH
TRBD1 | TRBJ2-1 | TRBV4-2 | ASSPRDRGAYNEQF
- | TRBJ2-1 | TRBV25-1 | ASSEGRLTPTFYNEQF
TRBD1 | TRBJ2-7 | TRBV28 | ASSFGTGRV
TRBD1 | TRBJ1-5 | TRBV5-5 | ASSLAGGGGNQPQH
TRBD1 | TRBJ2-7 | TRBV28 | ASSPGTGHYEQY
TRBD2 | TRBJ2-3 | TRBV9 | ASSVGSGSRTDTQY
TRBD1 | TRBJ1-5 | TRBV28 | ASSFGGTGNQPQH
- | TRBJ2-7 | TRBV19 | ASISPRLEQY
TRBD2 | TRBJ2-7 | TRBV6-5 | ASRPTGTSDYEQY
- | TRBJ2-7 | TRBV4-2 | ASSQPGRQSSYEQY
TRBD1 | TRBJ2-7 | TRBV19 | ASSTTGTGANEQY
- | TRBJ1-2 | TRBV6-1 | ASSAKTANYGYT
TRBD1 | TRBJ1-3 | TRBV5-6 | ASSFWDRSAYTIY
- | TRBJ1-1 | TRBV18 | ASSLRGGTEAF
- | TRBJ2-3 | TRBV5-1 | ASSLDQRKDTQY
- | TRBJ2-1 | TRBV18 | ASSVNRANYNEQF
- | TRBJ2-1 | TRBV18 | ASSPRGSLNNEQF
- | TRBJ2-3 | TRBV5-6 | ASSLALLVAGTDTQY
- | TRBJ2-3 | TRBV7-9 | ASSSPLGGGESTDTQY
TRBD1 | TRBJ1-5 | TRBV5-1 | ASSPGQDNQPQH
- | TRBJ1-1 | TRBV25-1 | ASTGGVGEAF
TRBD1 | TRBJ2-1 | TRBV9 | ASSARQGSSYNEQF
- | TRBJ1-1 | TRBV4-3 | ASSQGTGGAF